The rows below give T cell receptor beta chains drawn from one sample of a study of cytomegalovirus exposure and HLA in healthy donors. Assay used: immunoSEQ multiplex PCR; TCRdb lists only in-frame clones, some missing. This sample's table has roughly 100,000 clones. Sample: PBMCs. The origin of the receptors is a man in his forties in good health and CMV-seronegative. Both conserved end residues are part of each CDR3. D genes are given only for firm matches.

V gene	J gene	D gene	CDR3 protein	CDR3 DNA
TRBV5-4	TRBJ1-1	-	CASSLRDTEAFF	TGTGCCAGCAGCTTGCGAGACACTGAAGCTTTCTTT
TRBV9	TRBJ1-4	TRBD1	CASSVATGGTTNEKLFF	TGTGCCAGCAGCGTAGCTACAGGGGGAACAACTAATGAAAAACTGTTTTTT
TRBV7-9	TRBJ1-5	-	CASSLGGGYSNQPQHF	TGTGCCAGCAGCTTAGGGGGGGGGTATAGCAATCAGCCCCAGCATTTT
TRBV7-8	TRBJ2-7	TRBD2	CASSLATREAGREQYF	TGTGCCAGCAGCTTAGCCACTCGGGAGGCGGGGAGGGAGCAGTACTTC
TRBV15	TRBJ2-7	-	CATSRDRPGPSYEQYF	TGTGCCACCAGCAGAGATCGGCCAGGTCCCTCCTACGAGCAGTACTTC
TRBV7-9	TRBJ2-5	TRBD2	CASSLATSGARWETQYF	TGTGCCAGCAGCTTAGCAACTAGCGGGGCCCGGTGGGAGACCCAGTACTTC
TRBV5-6	TRBJ2-4	TRBD1	CASSLVGTGQNIQYF	TGTGCCAGCAGCTTGGTGGGGACAGGGCAAAACATTCAGTACTTC
TRBV13	TRBJ1-6	TRBD1	CASSLSTGGASNSPLHF	TGTGCCAGCAGCCTATCGACAGGGGGCGCCTCAAACTCACCCCTCCACTTT
TRBV10-3	TRBJ1-5	TRBD1	CAISFRTGAQPQHF	TGTGCCATCAGCTTTCGGACAGGGGCCCAGCCCCAGCATTTT
TRBV5-5	TRBJ2-2	-	CASSLATGSRPGELFF	TGTGCCAGCAGCTTGGCCACAGGGTCAAGGCCCGGGGAGCTGTTTTTT
TRBV5-1	TRBJ1-5	-	CASSLVQFNQPQHF	TGCGCCAGCAGCTTGGTTCAATTCAATCAGCCCCAGCATTTT
TRBV11-2	TRBJ1-1	-	CASSLIPGLRANTEAFF	TGTGCCAGCAGCTTGATTCCGGGACTGCGGGCGAACACTGAAGCTTTCTTT
TRBV6-6	TRBJ1-2	TRBD1	CASSYSGQGGEGYTF	TGTGCCAGCAGTTACTCGGGACAGGGGGGGGAAGGCTACACCTTC
TRBV9	TRBJ2-7	TRBD1	CASSYGTGFGSDEQYF	TGTGCCAGCAGCTACGGGACAGGCTTTGGGAGCGACGAGCAGTACTTC
TRBV18	TRBJ2-5	TRBD2	CASSPGLGQETQYF	TGTGCCAGCTCACCTGGACTAGGCCAAGAGACCCAGTACTTC
TRBV9	TRBJ1-1	-	CASSVNPGAEAFF	TGTGCCAGCAGCGTAAATCCGGGGGCTGAAGCTTTCTTT
TRBV7-2	TRBJ2-1	TRBD2	CASSLDGLGVRVEQFF	TGTGCCAGCAGCCTCGACGGACTAGGGGTCCGGGTTGAGCAGTTCTTC
TRBV19	TRBJ1-2	TRBD1	CATAPQGASGYTF	TGTGCCACCGCCCCACAGGGGGCGTCTGGCTACACCTTC
TRBV5-4	TRBJ2-7	TRBD2	CASSSRTSGSGWELVF	TGTGCCAGCAGCTCTCGGACTAGCGGGTCGGGGTGGGAGCTCGTCTTC
TRBV7-8	TRBJ2-7	TRBD1	CASSLVGQGYYEQYF	TGTGCCAGCAGCTTAGTGGGACAGGGGTACTACGAGCAGTACTTC
TRBV27	TRBJ2-1	-	CASSLSGGPYRGQFF	TGTGCCAGCAGTTTATCGGGGGGACCCTACCGTGGGCAGTTCTTC
TRBV10-3	TRBJ1-5	-	CAIRESGQPQHF	TGTGCCATCAGGGAAAGCGGGCAGCCCCAGCATTTT
TRBV5-6	TRBJ2-7	TRBD2	CASSPPAGPYEQYF	TGTGCCAGCAGCCCCCCAGCGGGGCCCTACGAGCAGTACTTC
TRBV9	TRBJ2-3	-	CASSVGEDTQYF	TGTGCCAGCAGCGTAGGCGAGGATACGCAGTATTTT
TRBV28	TRBJ1-1	TRBD1	CASTGQGPVEAFF	TGTGCCAGCACAGGACAGGGACCTGTTGAAGCTTTCTTT
TRBV18	TRBJ2-2	TRBD1	CASSPDRGRTGELFF	TGTGCCAGCTCACCGGACAGGGGACGCACCGGGGAGCTGTTTTTT
TRBV2	TRBJ1-2	-	CASSEARAGAGGYTF	TGTGCCAGCAGTGAAGCGCGGGCAGGGGCAGGTGGCTACACCTTC
TRBV27	TRBJ1-1	-	CASSSVHNPNTEAFF	TGTGCCAGCAGTTCCGTCCACAACCCGAACACTGAAGCTTTCTTT
TRBV6-6	TRBJ1-6	TRBD1	CASSYPTGDDSPLHF	TGTGCCAGCAGTTACCCGACAGGGGATGATTCACCCCTCCACTTT
TRBV10-3	TRBJ2-2	-	CAIPSGTGELFF	TGTGCCATCCCTTCCGGGACCGGGGAGCTGTTTTTT
TRBV4-3	TRBJ2-1	TRBD2	CASSQDVAGGYNEQFF	TGCGCCAGCAGCCAAGACGTAGCGGGAGGGTACAATGAGCAGTTCTTC
TRBV7-6	TRBJ2-5	-	CASSSLGSETQYF	TGTGCCAGCAGCTCCTTAGGGAGCGAGACCCAGTACTTC
TRBV27	TRBJ2-5	TRBD2	CASRILAGEQETQYF	TGTGCCAGCAGAATACTAGCGGGTGAACAAGAGACCCAGTACTTC
TRBV29-1	TRBJ2-2	TRBD2	CSVVGRGANTGELFF	TGCAGCGTTGTTGGACGGGGGGCGAACACCGGGGAGCTGTTTTTT
TRBV18	TRBJ2-7	TRBD1	CASSPPMGQGSDEQYF	TGTGCCAGCTCACCACCGATGGGACAGGGTAGCGACGAGCAGTACTTC
TRBV18	TRBJ1-4	TRBD1	CASSPGQGAFNEKLFF	TGTGCCAGCTCACCGGGACAGGGGGCGTTTAATGAAAAACTGTTTTTT
TRBV30	TRBJ2-7	-	CAWSVPDWAYEQYF	TGTGCCTGGAGTGTACCTGACTGGGCCTACGAGCAGTACTTC
TRBV5-4	TRBJ1-1	TRBD1	CASSLAGGLNTEAFF	TGTGCCAGCAGCTTGGCAGGGGGATTGAACACTGAAGCTTTCTTT
TRBV6-5	TRBJ1-5	TRBD1	CASSADRVQPQHF	TGTGCCAGCAGTGCAGACAGGGTCCAGCCCCAGCATTTT
TRBV7-2	TRBJ1-2	TRBD1	CASSLGQGLGGYTF	TGTGCCAGCAGCCTGGGACAGGGTTTAGGTGGCTACACCTTC
TRBV18	TRBJ1-5	-	CASSTEGPWSNQPQHF	TGTGCCAGCTCCACGGAGGGGCCCTGGAGCAATCAGCCCCAGCATTTT
TRBV4-1	TRBJ2-5	TRBD2	CASSPGLAGQETQYF	TGCGCCAGCAGCCCGGGACTAGCGGGCCAAGAGACCCAGTACTTC
TRBV5-1	TRBJ2-2	-	CASTEGQLAGELFF	TGCGCCAGCACCGAAGGACAGTTAGCCGGGGAGCTGTTTTTT
TRBV19	TRBJ2-2	TRBD2	CASSVTSGMGTGELFF	TGTGCCAGTAGTGTAACTAGCGGGATGGGCACCGGGGAGCTGTTTTTT
TRBV5-1	TRBJ2-7	-	CASSLGDSQLREQYF	TGCGCCAGCAGCTTGGGTGACAGCCAGCTACGAGAGCAGTACTTC
TRBV11-2	TRBJ2-3	-	CASSLDPRGADTQYF	TGTGCCAGCAGCTTAGATCCGCGGGGCGCAGATACGCAGTATTTT
TRBV5-4	TRBJ2-1	-	CASSQDKSSYNEQFF	TGTGCCAGCAGCCAGGACAAGAGCTCCTACAATGAGCAGTTCTTC
TRBV5-8	TRBJ2-1	TRBD2	CASSLRSLAGGPHEQFF	TGTGCCAGCAGCCTTCGATCACTAGCGGGAGGGCCCCATGAGCAGTTCTTC
TRBV27	TRBJ1-5	TRBD1	CASRGQGNGGNQPQHF	TGTGCCAGCAGGGGACAGGGGAATGGGGGCAATCAGCCCCAGCATTTT
TRBV5-1	TRBJ2-3	-	CASSIGLHTDTQYF	TGCGCCAGCAGCATAGGACTACACACAGATACGCAGTATTTT
TRBV2	TRBJ1-2	-	CASNTGLGYTF	TGTGCCAGCAATACGGGACTTGGCTACACCTTC
TRBV30	TRBJ1-1	-	CAWNLLGGTEAFF	TGTGCCTGGAACCTCCTAGGGGGCACTGAAGCTTTCTTT
TRBV19	TRBJ1-5	-	CASSISQGGNQPQHF	TGTGCCAGTAGTATTAGTCAGGGCGGCAATCAGCCCCAGCATTTT
TRBV6-5	TRBJ2-7	TRBD2	CASSELGGTYEQYF	TGTGCCAGCAGTGAGCTCGGGGGGACCTACGAGCAGTACTTC
TRBV6-1	TRBJ2-5	TRBD2	CASREGLAEYF	TGTGCCAGCAGGGAAGGACTAGCGGAGTACTTC
TRBV11-3	TRBJ2-5	-	CASSPRDYQETQYF	TGTGCCAGCAGCCCACGGGACTACCAAGAGACCCAGTACTTC
TRBV28	TRBJ2-6	-	CASSLDKWTSGANVLTF	TGTGCCAGCAGTTTAGACAAATGGACATCTGGGGCCAACGTCCTGACTTTC
TRBV15	TRBJ2-5	TRBD2	CATSPFGTSGSVWQETQYF	TGTGCCACCAGCCCCTTCGGGACTAGCGGGAGCGTCTGGCAAGAGACCCAGTACTTC
TRBV19	TRBJ2-2	-	CASSTQNTGELFF	TGTGCCAGTAGTACCCAGAACACCGGGGAGCTGTTTTTT
TRBV28	TRBJ2-1	TRBD2	CARPPGGNEQFF	TGTGCCAGACCCCCGGGGGGCAATGAGCAGTTCTTC